Listed below are T cell receptor beta chains from one sample, sequenced in a study of blood T cell repertoires in COVID-19. Repertoires were generated with immunoSEQ multiplex PCR, while TCRdb's copy carries only in-frame clones and drops some. The sample has around 130,000 clones, about 80% seen once. Sequenced material: peripheral blood. These TCRs come from a woman aged 55-75 years with acute or convalescent COVID-19. Each CDR3 is given with its conserved first and last residue. Each record gives: clone size, V gene, D gene, CDR3 length, J gene, CDR3 DNA, CDR3 protein. A D gene is named only where the DNA matches it firmly. The size field is filled for only some rows; it gives once, few, many or a size class.

-,TRBV6-5,TRBD1,15,TRBJ1-1,TGTGCCAGCAGTCCCTTTGGGGGGGACAGGGCTGAAGCTTTCTTT,CASSPFGGDRAEAFF
-,TRBV10-3,TRBD1,14,TRBJ2-1,TGTGCCATCAGAGGACAGGGTCGTTACAATGAGCAGTTCTTC,CAIRGQGRYNEQFF
-,TRBV6-5,-,14,TRBJ2-3,TGTGCCAGCTCACGACAGACAAGCACAGATACGCAGTATTTT,CASSRQTSTDTQYF
-,TRBV3-1/TRBV3-2,TRBD2,16,TRBJ2-1,TGTGCCAGCAGCCAAGTGACTAGCGGGGGGGCCGGTGAGCAGTTCTTC,CASSQVTSGGAGEQFF
many,TRBV9,TRBD1,17,TRBJ1-6,TGTGCCAGCAGCGCGGGTGGGACAGGGGGTTTCAATTCACCCCTCCACTTT,CASSAGGTGGFNSPLHF
-,TRBV2,-,13,TRBJ1-1,TGTGCCCTGGGACACGGTCCGAACACTGAAGCTTTCTTT,CALGHGPNTEAFF
-,TRBV10-2,-,13,TRBJ1-1,TGCGCCAGCAGTGAGTCGGGAGGGGATGAAGCTTTCTTT,CASSESGGDEAFF
-,TRBV18,-,16,TRBJ1-3,TGTGCCAGCTCACCACTTGAAGCAATCTCTGGAAACACCATATATTTT,CASSPLEAISGNTIYF
-,TRBV29-1,-,14,TRBJ1-1,TGCAGCGTTGAAGGAGGATGGGACTTGAATGAAGCTTTCTTT,CSVEGGWDLNEAFF
-,TRBV9,TRBD1,15,TRBJ2-7,TGTGCCAGCAGCGTCGGGACAGGGGGGATCTACGAGCAGTACTTC,CASSVGTGGIYEQYF
-,TRBV10-3,TRBD2,16,TRBJ2-3,TGTGCCATCAGTGAACCTAGCGGGGGGACCACAGATACGCAGTATTTT,CAISEPSGGTTDTQYF
-,TRBV7-6,TRBD1,19,TRBJ2-1,TGTGCCAGCAGCTTACCACCGGGACAGGGGGTTTTAGACTACAATGAGCAGTTCTTC,CASSLPPGQGVLDYNEQFF
-,TRBV7-9,-,14,TRBJ1-4,TGTGCCAGCAGCTTAAGCGGGGCGGGTGAAAAACTGTTTTTT,CASSLSGAGEKLFF